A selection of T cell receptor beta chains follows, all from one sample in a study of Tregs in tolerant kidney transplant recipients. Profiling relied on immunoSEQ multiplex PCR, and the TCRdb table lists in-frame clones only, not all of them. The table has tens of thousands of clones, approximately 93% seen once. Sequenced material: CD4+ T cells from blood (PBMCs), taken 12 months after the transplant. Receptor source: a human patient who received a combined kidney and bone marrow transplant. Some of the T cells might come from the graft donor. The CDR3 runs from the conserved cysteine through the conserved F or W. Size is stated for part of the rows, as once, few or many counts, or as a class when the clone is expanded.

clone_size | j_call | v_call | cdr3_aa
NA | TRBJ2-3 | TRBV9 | CASSLLADLTDTQYF
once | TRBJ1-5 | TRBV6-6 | CASSYGQGSQPQHF
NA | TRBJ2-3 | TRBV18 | CASSPLPQTDTQYF
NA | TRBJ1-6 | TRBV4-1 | CASSQHSPRTGYSPLHF
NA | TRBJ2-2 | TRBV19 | CASNRDRANTGELFF
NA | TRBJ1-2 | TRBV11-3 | CASSLGGTGNYGYTF
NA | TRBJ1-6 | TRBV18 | CASSPREQYNSPLHF
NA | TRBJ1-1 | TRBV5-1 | CASSLIGTGFPTEAFF
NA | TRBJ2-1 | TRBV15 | CATSRGLSPYNEQFF
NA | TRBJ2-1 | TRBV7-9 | CASSRLAGAYNEQFF
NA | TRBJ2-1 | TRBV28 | CASSLQGLAYNEQFF
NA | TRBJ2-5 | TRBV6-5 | CASSYLMGTGQETQYF
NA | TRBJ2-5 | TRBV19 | CASTPGLLTGRETQYF
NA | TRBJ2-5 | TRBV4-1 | CASSQVARGQETQYF
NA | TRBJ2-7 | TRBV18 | CASSPGTGSREQYF
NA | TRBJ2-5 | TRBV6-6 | CASSYGAVQETQYF
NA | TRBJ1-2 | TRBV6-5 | CASTRQGIEGYTF
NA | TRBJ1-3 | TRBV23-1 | CASSHSTGEAAGNTIYF
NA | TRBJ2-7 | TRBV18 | CASSPTGKGYYEQYF